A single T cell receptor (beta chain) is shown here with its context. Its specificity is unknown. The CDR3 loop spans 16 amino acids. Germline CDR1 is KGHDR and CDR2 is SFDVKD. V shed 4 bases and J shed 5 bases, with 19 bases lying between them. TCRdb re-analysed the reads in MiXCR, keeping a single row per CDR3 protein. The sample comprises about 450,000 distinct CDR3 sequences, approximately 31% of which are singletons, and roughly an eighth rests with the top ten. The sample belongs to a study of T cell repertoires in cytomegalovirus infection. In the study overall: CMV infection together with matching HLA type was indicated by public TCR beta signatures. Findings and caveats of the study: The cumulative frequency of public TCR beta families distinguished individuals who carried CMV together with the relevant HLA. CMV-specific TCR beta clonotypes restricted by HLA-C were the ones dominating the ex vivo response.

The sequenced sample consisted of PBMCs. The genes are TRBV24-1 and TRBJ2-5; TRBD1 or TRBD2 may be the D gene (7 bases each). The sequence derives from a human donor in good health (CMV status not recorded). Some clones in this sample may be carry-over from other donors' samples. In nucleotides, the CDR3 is TGTGCCACCAGTGAACTAGCAGGGGGGGAAACCGAGACCCAGTACTTC. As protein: CATSELAGGETETQYF.